This T cell receptor (beta chain) came from a study of blood T cell repertoires in COVID-19. At the level of the study: Spain, Italy and the United States supplied samples that represented acute and convalescent COVID-19. The cDNA or gDNA used as material had been derived from T cells, B-cell-depleted T cells, or PBMCs.

Enrolment of Seattle patients took place during active infection, and they were followed longitudinally. As handled by the study authors: Nucleated cell counts were estimated from reference gene primer amplification. Data came from immunoSEQ multiplex PCR; TCRdb stores just in-frame clones and leaves some out. The V and J calls and the clone size are those of that table, but D and trimming were determined from the DNA. Of 210,000 or so clones in the sample, roughly four fifths were seen once. The sample consisted of peripheral blood. The TCR was taken from a woman older than 75 with COVID-19, enrolled during active disease.

The CDR3, as DNA: TGTGCCAGCTCACCAGCGGGGGGGATTGGCATTCAGTACTTC. Translating gives CASSPAGGIGIQYF. The chain links TRBV18 to TRBJ2-4, with 9 bases aligning to TRBD2. Germline V gene data show CDR1 as KGHSH and CDR2 as LQKENI. The V segment lost 2 bases and the J segment 9 bases; nucleotides outside the gene matches: 5. The CDR3 runs 14 residues.